This T cell receptor beta chain was recovered during a study of blood T cell repertoires in COVID-19 (dated by TCRdb to about 2020). About the study as a whole: The collaborator samples originated in the United States, Italy and Spain and spanned the acute and convalescent phases of COVID-19. The prospective study material was composed of cDNA or gDNA derived from T cells, B-cell-depleted T cells, or PBMCs. Sample metadata almost always included a de-identified subject ID, COVID-19 status, age in years and sex. Deeply sampled blood TCRbeta repertoires from subjects exposed to, actively infected with, or recovered from COVID-19 were included in the dataset. The repertoires were made available in a free public database intended to serve as a resource for research on the immune response to SARS-CoV-2. The samples were drawn from two sources: the first 160 participants of the ongoing ImmuneRACE study, and 1,000 to 1,500 subjects contributed by 6 global collaborators. Where available, HLA class I and class II types were taken from metadata supplied by the sample provider and were not determined by assay-based typing. Overall study results and their limits: The quantity of clinical and demographic metadata differed by source and by participant and was supplied without curation.

As concerns this clone: It lacks a known antigen. The record has no base qualities; no much larger clone is one base away.

At one collaborating source in Seattle, patients were enrolled during active infection and were followed longitudinally through the course of disease. The collaborating institutions used their own protocols to collect whole blood in K2EDTA tubes. Collaborator samples were shipped for TCRbeta analysis as frozen whole blood, isolated PBMCs, or DNA extracted from either sample type. The CDR3 measures 15 amino acids from cysteine to phenylalanine. Only the CDR3 part of the read is kept: 45 bases, read in frame from the first base. CDR1 and CDR2, looked up from the germline V gene, are MDHEN and SYDVKM. Unmatched junction bases come to 7, with V trimmed by 6 bases and J by 2 bases. TCRbeta CDR3 regions were amplified from genomic DNA using the immunoSEQ Assay, a bias-controlled multiplex PCR. The authors' analysis ran thus. Nucleated cell counts per sample were estimated from amplification of reference gene primers within the assay. To quantify the absolute abundance of each unique TCRbeta CDR3 rearrangement, sequence reads were collapsed and filtered. For each sample, productive Simpson clonality was calculated as the square root of Simpson's diversity index over productive rearrangements. TCRdb provides this immuneACCESS table in a form limited to in-frame rearrangements. Some clones are lacking; in checked studies, under half of them reflect an unresolved V gene, and why the rest are absent is not known. That table supplies the V and J calls and clone size; D and trimming were determined from the DNA. The sample table holds about 46,000 clones, of which 80% to 90% were seen once. About a third of the sample belongs to the ten largest clones.

This sequence originates from a woman over 75 with COVID-19, enrolled during active disease. This receptor chain uses TRBV28 and TRBJ2-7; TRBD2 aligns with 10 central bases. The sample consisted of peripheral blood. The CDR3 corresponds to CASSYVAGGTYEQYF. In nucleotides, the sequence is TGTGCCAGCAGCTATGTAGCGGGAGGCACCTACGAGCAGTACTTC. With the portions outside the CDR3 filled from the reference TRBV28 and TRBJ2-7 genes, the complete variable region becomes DVKVTQSSRYLVKRTGEKVFLECVQDMDHENMFWYRQDPGLGLRLIYFSYDVKMKEKGDIPEGYSVSREKKERFSLILESASTNQTSMYLCASSYVAGGTYEQYFGPGTRLTVT.